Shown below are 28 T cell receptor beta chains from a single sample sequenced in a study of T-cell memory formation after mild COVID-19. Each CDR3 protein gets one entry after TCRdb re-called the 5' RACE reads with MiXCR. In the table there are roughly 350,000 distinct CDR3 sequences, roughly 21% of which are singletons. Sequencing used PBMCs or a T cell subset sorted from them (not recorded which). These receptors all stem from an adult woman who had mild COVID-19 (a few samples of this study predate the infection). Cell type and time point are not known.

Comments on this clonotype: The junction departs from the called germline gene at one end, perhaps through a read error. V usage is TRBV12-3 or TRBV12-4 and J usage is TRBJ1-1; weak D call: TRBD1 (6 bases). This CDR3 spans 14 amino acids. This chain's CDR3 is CDSLPGGRRTEAFF. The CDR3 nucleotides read TGTGACAGCTTACCGGGGGGGCGGAGGACTGAAGCTTTCTTT.

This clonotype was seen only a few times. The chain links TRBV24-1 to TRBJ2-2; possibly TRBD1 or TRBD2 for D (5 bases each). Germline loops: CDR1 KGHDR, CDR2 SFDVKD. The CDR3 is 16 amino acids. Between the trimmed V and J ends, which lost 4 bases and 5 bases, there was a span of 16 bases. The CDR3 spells CATSESTKRGTGELFF. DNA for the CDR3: TGTGCCACCAGTGAATCTACCAAGAGGGGTACCGGGGAGCTGTTTTTT.

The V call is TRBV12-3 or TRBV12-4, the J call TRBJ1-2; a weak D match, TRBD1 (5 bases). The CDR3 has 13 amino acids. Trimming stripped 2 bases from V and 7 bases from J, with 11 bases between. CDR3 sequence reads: CASSLWGLGGYTF. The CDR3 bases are TGTGCCAGCAGTTTATGGGGACTCGGTGGCTACACCTTC.

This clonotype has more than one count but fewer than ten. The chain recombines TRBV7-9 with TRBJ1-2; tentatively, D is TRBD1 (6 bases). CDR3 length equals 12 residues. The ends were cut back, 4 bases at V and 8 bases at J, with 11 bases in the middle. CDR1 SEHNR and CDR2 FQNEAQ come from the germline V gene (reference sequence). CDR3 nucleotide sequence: TGTGCCAGCAGCTGGGGGCCGGAGGGCTACACCTTC. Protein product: CASSWGPEGYTF.

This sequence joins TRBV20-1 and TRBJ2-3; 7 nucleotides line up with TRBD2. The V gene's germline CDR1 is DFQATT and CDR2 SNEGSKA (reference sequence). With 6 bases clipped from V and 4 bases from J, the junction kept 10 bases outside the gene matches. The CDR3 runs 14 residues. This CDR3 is CSASFGRAADTQYF. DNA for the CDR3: TGCAGTGCGAGCTTTGGGAGGGCCGCAGATACGCAGTATTTT.

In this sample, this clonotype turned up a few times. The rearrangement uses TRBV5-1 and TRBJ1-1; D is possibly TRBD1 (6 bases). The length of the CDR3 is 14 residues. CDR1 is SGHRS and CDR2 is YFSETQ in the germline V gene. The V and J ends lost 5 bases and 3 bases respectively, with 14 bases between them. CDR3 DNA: TGCGCCAGCAGATTTAGGGGGATCGACACTGAAGCTTTCTTT. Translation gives CASRFRGIDTEAFF.

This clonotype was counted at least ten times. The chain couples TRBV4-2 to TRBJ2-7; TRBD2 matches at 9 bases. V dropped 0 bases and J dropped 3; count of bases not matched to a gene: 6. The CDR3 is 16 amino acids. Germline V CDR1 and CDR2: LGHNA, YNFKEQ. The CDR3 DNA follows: TGTGCCAGCAGCCAAGAGGGCCTAGCGGGGAACTACGAGCAGTACTTC. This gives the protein CASSQEGLAGNYEQYF.

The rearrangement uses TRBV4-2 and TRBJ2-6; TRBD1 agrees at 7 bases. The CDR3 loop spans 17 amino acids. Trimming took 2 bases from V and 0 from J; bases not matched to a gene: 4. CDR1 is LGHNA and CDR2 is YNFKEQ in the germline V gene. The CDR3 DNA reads TGTGCCAGCAGCCAATCCGGGACAGCCTCTGGGGCCAACGTCCTGACTTTC. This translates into CASSQSGTASGANVLTF.

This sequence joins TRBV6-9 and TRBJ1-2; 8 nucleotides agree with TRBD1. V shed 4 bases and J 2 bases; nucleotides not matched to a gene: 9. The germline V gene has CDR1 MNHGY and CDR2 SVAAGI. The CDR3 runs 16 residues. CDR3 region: CASSFSRTGPNYGYTF. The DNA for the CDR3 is TGTGCCAGCAGTTTTTCTCGGACAGGGCCCAACTATGGCTACACCTTC.

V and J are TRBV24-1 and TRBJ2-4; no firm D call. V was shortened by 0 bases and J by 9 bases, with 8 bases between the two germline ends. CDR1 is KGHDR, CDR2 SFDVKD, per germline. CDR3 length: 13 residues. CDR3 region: CATSDLDGRIQYF. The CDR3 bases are TGTGCCACCAGTGATTTGGATGGGCGCATTCAGTACTTC.

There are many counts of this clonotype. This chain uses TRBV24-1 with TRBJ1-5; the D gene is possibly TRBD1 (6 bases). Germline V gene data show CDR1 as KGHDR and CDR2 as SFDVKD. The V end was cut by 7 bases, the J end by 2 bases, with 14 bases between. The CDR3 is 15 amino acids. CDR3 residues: CATSERQAGNQPQHF. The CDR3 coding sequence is TGTGCCACCAGCGAAAGACAGGCGGGCAATCAGCCCCAGCATTTT.

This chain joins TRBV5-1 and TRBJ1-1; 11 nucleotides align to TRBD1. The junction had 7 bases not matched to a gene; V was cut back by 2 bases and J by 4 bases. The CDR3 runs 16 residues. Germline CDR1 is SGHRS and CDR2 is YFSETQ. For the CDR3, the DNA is TGCGCCAGCAGCTTAGGACAGGGGGCCACCGGCACTGAAGCTTTCTTT. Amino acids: CASSLGQGATGTEAFF. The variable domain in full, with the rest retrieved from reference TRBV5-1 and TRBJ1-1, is KAGVTQTPRYLIKTRGQQVTLSCSPISGHRSVSWYQQTPGQGLQFLFEYFSETQRNKGNFPGRFSGRQFSNSRSEMNVSTLELGDSALYLCASSLGQGATGTEAFFGQGTRLTVV.

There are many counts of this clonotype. Here the CDR3 DNA reads TGTGCCAGCAGCTTTCACCCGGGTACGCAGTATTTT. It encodes CASSFHPGTQYF. The V and J genes are TRBV7-2 and TRBJ2-3, with unresolved D. CDR1 and CDR2 (germline): SGHTA, FQGNSA. Trimming removed 3 bases from V and 8 bases from J, with 9 bases in between. The CDR3 totals 12 residues.

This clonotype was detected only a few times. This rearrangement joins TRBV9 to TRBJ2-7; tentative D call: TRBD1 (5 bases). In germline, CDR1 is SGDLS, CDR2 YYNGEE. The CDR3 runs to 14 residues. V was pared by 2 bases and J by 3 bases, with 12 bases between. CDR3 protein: CASSVDLGHYEQYF. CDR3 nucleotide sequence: TGTGCCAGCAGCGTCGATCTCGGACACTACGAGCAGTACTTC. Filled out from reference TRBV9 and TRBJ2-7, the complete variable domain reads DSGVTQTPKHLITATGQRVTLRCSPRSGDLSVYWYQQSLDQGLQFLIQYYNGEERAKGNILERFSAQQFPDLHSELNLSSLELGDSALYFCASSVDLGHYEQYFGPGTRLTVT.

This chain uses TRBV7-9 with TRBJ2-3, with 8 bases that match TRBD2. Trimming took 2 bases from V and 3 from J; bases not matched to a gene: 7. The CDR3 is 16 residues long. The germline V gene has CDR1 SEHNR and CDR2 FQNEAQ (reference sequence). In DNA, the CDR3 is TGTGCCAGCAGCTTATCGGGAGGGCCTCGGACAGATACGCAGTATTTT. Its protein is CASSLSGGPRTDTQYF.

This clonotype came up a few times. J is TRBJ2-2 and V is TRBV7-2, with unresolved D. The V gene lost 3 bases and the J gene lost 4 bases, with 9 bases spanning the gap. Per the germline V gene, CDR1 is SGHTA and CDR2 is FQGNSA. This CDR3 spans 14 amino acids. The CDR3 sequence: CASSFYDLTGELFF. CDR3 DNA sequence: TGTGCCAGCAGCTTTTACGACCTCACCGGGGAGCTGTTTTTT.

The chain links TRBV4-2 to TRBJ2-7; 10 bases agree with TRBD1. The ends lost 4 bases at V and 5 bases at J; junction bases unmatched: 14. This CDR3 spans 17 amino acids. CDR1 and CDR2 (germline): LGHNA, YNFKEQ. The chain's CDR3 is CASSPPGQGFPRDEQYF. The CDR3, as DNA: TGTGCCAGCAGCCCCCCGGGACAGGGGTTTCCTAGGGACGAGCAGTACTTC.

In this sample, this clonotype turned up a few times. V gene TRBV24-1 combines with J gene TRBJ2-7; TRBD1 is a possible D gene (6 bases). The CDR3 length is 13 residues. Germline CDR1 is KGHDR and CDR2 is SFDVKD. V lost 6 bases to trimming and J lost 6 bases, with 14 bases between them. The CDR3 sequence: CATSNWDNPEQYF. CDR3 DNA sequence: TGTGCCACCAGTAATTGGGACAATCCCGAGCAGTACTTC.

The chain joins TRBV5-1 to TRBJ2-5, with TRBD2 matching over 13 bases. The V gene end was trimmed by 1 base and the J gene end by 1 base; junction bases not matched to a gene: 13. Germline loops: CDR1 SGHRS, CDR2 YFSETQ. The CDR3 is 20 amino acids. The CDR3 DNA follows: TGCGCCAGCAGCTTGTTCTCCGGAACTAGCGGGGGGGAACTCCAAGAGACCCAGTACTTC. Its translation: CASSLFSGTSGGELQETQYF.

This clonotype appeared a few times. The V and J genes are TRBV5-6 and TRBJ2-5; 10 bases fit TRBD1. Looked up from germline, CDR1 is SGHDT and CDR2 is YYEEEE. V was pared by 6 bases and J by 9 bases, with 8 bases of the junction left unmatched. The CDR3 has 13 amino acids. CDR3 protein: CASILGQGRAQYF. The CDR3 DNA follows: TGTGCCAGCATCCTGGGACAGGGGAGAGCCCAGTACTTC.

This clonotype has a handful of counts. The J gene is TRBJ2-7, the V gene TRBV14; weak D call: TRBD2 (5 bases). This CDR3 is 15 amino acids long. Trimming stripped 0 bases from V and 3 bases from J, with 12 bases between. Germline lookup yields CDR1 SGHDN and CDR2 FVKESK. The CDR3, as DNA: TGTGCCAGCAGCCAAGACCCGGGCGAGGGCTACGAGCAGTACTTC. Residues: CASSQDPGEGYEQYF.

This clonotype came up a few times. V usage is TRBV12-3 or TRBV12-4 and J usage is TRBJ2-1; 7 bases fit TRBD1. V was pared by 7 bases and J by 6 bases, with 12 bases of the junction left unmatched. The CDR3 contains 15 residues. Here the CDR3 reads CASNPRTGSGNEQFF. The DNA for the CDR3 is TGTGCCAGCAACCCCCGGACAGGATCGGGCAATGAGCAGTTCTTC.

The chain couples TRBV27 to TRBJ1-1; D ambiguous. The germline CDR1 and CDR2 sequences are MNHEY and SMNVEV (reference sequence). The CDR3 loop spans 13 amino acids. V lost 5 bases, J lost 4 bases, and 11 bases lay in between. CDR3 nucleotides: TGTGCCAGCAGTCCCGGGATCGGCACTGAAGCTTTCTTT. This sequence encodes CASSPGIGTEAFF.

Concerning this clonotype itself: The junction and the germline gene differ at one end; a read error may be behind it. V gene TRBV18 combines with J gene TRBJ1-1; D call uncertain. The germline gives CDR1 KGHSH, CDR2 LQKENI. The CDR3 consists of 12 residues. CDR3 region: CASSPASAPLGF. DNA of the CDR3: TGTGCCAGCTCACCAGCAAGTGCCCCCCTGGGCTTT.

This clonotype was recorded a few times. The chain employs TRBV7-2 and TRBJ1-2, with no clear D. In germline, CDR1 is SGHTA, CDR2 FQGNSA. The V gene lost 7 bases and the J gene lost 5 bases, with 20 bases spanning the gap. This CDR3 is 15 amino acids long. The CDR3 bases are TGTGCCAGCAACCTGGTTGTGCTAACAGCTTATGGCTACACCTTC. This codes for CASNLVVLTAYGYTF.

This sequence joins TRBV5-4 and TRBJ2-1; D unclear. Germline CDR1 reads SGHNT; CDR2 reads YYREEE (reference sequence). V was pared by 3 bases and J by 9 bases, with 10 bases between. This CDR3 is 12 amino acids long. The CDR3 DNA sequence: TGTGCCAGCAGCTCGGATGTAGGTGAGCAGTTCTTC. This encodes CASSSDVGEQFF.

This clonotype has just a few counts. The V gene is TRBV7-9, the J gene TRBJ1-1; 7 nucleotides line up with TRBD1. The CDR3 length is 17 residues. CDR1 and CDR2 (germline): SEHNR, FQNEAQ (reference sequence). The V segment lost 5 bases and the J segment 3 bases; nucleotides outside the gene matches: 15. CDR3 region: CASSLPPPTGTYTEAFF. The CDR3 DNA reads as TGTGCCAGCAGCCTACCACCTCCGACAGGGACCTACACTGAAGCTTTCTTT.

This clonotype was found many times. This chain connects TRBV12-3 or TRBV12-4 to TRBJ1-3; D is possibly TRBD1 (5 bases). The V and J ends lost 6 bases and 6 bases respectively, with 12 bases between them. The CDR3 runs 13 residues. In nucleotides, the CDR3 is TGTGCCAGCAGCCCGGGGGTCATAAACACCATATATTTT. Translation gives CASSPGVINTIYF.